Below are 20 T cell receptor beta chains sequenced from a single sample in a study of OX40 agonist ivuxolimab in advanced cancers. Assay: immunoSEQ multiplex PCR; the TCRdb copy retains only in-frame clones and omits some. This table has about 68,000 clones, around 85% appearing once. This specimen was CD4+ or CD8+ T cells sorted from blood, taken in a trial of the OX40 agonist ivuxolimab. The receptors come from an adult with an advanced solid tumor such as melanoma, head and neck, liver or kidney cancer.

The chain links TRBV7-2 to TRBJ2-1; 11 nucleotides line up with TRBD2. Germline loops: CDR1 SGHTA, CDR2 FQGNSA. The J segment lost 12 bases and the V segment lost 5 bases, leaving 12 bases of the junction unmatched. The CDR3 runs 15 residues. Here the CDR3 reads CASSVGASGGYGQFF. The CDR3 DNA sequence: TGTGCCAGCAGCGTCGGGGCTAGCGGGGGGTATGGGCAGTTCTTC.

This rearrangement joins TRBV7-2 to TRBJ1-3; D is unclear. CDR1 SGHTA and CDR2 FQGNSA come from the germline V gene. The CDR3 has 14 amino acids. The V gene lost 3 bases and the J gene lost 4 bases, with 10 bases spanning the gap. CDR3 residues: CASSFSVSGNTIYF. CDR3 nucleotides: TGTGCCAGCAGCTTTTCCGTTTCCGGAAACACCATATATTTT.

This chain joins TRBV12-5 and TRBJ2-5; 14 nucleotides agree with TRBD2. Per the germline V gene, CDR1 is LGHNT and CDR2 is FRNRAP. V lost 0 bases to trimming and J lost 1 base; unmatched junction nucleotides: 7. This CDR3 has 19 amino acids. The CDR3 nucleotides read TGTGCTAGTGGTTTGGTCGTTGATGGGACTAGCGGGGGCCAAGAGACCCAGTACTTC. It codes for CASGLVVDGTSGGQETQYF. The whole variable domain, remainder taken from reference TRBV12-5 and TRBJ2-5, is DARVTQTPRHKVTEMGQEVTMRCQPILGHNTVFWYRQTMMQGLELLAYFRNRAPLDDSGMPKDRFSAEMPDATLATLKIQPSEPRDSAVYFCASGLVVDGTSGGQETQYFGPGTRLLVL.

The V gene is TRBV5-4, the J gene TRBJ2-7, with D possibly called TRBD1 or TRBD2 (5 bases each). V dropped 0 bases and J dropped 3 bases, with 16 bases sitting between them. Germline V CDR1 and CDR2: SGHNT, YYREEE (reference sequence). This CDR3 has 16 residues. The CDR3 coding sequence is TGTGCCAGCAGCTTGGCTGCAGGGACCTTTGGCTACGAGCAGTACTTC. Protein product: CASSLAAGTFGYEQYF.

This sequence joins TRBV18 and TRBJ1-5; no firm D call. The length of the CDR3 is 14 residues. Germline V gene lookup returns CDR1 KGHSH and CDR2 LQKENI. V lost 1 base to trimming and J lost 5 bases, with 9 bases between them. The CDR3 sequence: CASSPQGLDQPQHF. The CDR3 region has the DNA TGTGCCAGCTCACCACAGGGTCTGGATCAGCCCCAGCATTTT.

This CDR3 reads CASSLVQGQTYGYTF. In DNA, the CDR3 is TGTGCCAGCAGCTTAGTCCAGGGACAGACCTATGGCTACACCTTC. J is TRBJ1-2 and V is TRBV7-2; 7 bases fit TRBD1. CDR1 is SGHTA and CDR2 is FQGNSA in the germline V gene. The CDR3 spans 15 residues. V lost 1 base and J lost 4; bases outside the gene matches: 6.

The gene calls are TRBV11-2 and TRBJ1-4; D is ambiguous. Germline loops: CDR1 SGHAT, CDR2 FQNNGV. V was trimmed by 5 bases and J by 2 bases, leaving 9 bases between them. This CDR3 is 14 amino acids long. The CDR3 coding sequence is TGTGCCAGCAGCCAAGGGAGGACTAATGAAAAACTGTTTTTT. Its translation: CASSQGRTNEKLFF. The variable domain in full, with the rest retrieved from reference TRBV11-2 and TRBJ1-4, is EAGVAQSPRYKIIEKRQSVAFWCNPISGHATLYWYQQILGQGPKLLIQFQNNGVVDDSQLPKDRFSAERLKGVDSTLKIQPAKLEDSAVYLCASSQGRTNEKLFFGSGTQLSVL.

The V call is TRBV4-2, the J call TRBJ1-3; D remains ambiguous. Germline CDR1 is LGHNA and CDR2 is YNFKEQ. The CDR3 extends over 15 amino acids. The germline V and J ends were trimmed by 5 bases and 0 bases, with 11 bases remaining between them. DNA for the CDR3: TGTGCCAGCAGCACCGAACTGGGCTCTGGAAACACCATATATTTT. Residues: CASSTELGSGNTIYF.

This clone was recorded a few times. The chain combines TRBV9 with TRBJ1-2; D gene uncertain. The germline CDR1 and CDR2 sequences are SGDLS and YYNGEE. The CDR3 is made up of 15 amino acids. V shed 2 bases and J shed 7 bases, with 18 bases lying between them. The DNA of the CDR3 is TGTGCCAGCAGCGTGGTAACGGCTACACAACTTGGCTACACCTTC. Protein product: CASSVVTATQLGYTF.

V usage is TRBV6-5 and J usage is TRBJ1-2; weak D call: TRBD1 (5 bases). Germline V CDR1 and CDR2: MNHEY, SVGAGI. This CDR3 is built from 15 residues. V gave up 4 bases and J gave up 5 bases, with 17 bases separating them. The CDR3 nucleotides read TGTGCCAGCAGTTTTTCGGGGACTGCGCCATATGGCTACACCTTC. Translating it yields CASSFSGTAPYGYTF.

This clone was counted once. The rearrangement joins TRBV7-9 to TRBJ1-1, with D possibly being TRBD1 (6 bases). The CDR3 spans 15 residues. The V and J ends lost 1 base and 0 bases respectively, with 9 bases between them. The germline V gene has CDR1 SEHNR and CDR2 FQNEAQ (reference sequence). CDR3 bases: TGTGCCAGCAGCTTAGTCGGGGGGCTGAACACTGAAGCTTTCTTT. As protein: CASSLVGGLNTEAFF.

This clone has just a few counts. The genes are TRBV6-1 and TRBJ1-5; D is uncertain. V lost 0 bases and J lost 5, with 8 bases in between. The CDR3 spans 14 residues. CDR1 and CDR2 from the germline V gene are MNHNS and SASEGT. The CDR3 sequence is CASSEAGSYQPQHF. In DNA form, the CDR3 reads TGTGCCAGCAGTGAAGCAGGGAGTTATCAGCCCCAGCATTTT.

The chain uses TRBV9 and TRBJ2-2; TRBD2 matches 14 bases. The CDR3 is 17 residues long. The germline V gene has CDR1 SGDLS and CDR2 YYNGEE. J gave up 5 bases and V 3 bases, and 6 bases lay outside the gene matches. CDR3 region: CASSAGLAGARTGELFF. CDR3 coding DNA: TGTGCCAGCAGCGCGGGACTAGCGGGGGCCAGGACCGGGGAGCTGTTTTTT.

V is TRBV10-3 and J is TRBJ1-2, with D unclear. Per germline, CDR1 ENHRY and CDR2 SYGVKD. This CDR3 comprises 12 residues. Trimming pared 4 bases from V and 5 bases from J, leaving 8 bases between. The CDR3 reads CAISVLPYGYTF. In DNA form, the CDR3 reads TGTGCCATCAGTGTACTCCCGTATGGCTACACCTTC.

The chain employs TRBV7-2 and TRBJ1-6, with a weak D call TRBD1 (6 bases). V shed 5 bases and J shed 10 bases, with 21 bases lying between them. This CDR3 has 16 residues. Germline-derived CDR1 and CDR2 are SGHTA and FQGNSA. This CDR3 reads CASSPSGQVRSSPLHF. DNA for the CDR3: TGTGCCAGCAGCCCATCGGGACAAGTAAGGTCGTCACCCCTCCACTTT.

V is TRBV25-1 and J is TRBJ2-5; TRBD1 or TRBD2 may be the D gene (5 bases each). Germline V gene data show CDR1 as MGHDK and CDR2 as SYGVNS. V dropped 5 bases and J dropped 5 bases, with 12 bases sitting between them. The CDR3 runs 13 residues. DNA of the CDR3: TGTGCCAGCAGTATGGCAGGGAGTGAGACCCAGTACTTC. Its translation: CASSMAGSETQYF.

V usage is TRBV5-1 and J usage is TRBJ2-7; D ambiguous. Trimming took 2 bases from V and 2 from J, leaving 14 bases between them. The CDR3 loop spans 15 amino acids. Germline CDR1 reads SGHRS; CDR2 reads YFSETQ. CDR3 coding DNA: TGCGCCAGCAGCTTTTCTCGCCAGCCTACCTACGAGCAGTACTTC. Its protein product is CASSFSRQPTYEQYF.

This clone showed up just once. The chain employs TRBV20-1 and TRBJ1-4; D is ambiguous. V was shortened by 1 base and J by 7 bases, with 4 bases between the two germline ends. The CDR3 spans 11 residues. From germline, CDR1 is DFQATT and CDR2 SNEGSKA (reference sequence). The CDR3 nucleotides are TGCAGTGCTAGAGCAGGTGAAAAACTGTTTTTT. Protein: CSARAGEKLFF.

CDR3 nucleotide sequence: TGTGCCAGCAGCTTCGGGACACGCACCAACGAGCAGTACTTC. Translating it yields CASSFGTRTNEQYF. The J gene is TRBJ2-7, the V gene TRBV5-4; maybe TRBD1 (6 bases). The CDR3 totals 14 residues. V lost 2 bases, J lost 5 bases, and 14 bases lay in between. In germline, CDR1 is SGHNT, CDR2 YYREEE (reference sequence).

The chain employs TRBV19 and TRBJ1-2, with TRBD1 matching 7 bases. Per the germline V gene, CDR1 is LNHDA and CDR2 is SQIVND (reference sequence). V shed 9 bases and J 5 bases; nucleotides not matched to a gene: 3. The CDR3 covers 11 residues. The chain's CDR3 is CASRQGYGYTF. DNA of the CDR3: TGTGCCAGCCGACAGGGATATGGCTACACCTTC. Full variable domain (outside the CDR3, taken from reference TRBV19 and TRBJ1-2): DGGITQSPKYLFRKEGQNVTLSCEQNLNHDAMYWYRQDPGQGLRLIYYSQIVNDFQKGDIAEGYSVSREKKESFPLTVTSAQKNPTAFYLCASRQGYGYTFGSGTRLTVV.